This T cell receptor (beta chain) was obtained from a study of immune evolution from preneoplasia to lung adenocarcinoma. Clones were read by immunoSEQ multiplex PCR, and TCRdb kept only the in-frame ones, dropping some. Here the sample spans about 6,500 clones, around 85% being singletons. Germline CDR1 reads MDHEN; CDR2 reads SYDVKM. Trimming took off 7 bases at V and 4 bases at J, with 16 bases between the two ends. The CDR3 has 15 residues. Study results and caveats: Normal lung had the highest top T cell clone frequencies.

About this clone itself: Antigen specificity is unknown.

The chain has TRBV28 and TRBJ2-2; D is ambiguous. Sequences were obtained from FFPE invasive lung adenocarcinoma tissue. This clonotype was obtained from a person aged 60 to 70 with lung adenocarcinoma. The CDR3 region has the DNA TGTGCCAGCAAAAGGCCTCCCCCAGGCACCGGGGAGCTGTTTTTT. Encoded protein: CASKRPPPGTGELFF.